This T cell receptor (beta chain) was sequenced for a study of OX40 agonist ivuxolimab in advanced cancers. Study details: Patients were treated with intravenous ivuxolimab, dosed at 0.01 to 10 mg/kg and infused every 2 weeks. Earlier anti-PD-1, anti-PD-L1 or anti-CTLA-4 therapy was permitted; 30% to 45% had received some.

Autoimmune disease history or systemic immunosuppression led to patients being barred. TCRdb keeps only in-frame clones here, not all; method: immunoSEQ multiplex PCR. In the table there are 70,000 to 95,000 clones, more than 75% of which are singletons. A remark on this clone: As yet, its antigen is unknown.

Study conclusions and caveats: People who partly responded at 0.1-3.0 mg/kg had some of the least clonal expansion seen.

V was clipped by 5 bases and J by 0 bases, with 13 bases between them. Germline CDR1 MGHDK, CDR2 SYGVNS. There are 16 residues in the CDR3. The sequences come from CD4+ or CD8+ T cells sorted from blood, collected in a trial of the OX40 agonist ivuxolimab. V gene TRBV25-1 combines with J gene TRBJ1-4, with no clear D. The receptor was derived from an adult with an advanced solid tumor such as melanoma, head and neck, liver or kidney cancer. The CDR3 DNA is TGTGCCAGCAGTCCGGCGAGGAGCGCAACTAATGAAAAACTGTTTTTT. This sequence encodes CASSPARSATNEKLFF.